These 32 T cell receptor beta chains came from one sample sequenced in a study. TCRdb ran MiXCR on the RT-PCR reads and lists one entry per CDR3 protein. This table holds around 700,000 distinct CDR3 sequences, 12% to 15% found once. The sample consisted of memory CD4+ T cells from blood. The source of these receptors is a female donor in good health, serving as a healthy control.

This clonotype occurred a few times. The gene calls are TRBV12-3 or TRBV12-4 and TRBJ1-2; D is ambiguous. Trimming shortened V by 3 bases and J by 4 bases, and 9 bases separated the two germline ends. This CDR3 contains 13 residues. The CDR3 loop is CASSFGVGYGYTF. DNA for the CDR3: TGTGCCAGCAGTTTTGGGGTTGGCTATGGCTACACCTTC.

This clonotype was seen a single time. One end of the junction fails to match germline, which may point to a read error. CDR3 loop: CASSLVSVDIRF. The CDR3 DNA sequence: TGTGCCAGCAGCTTAGTATCAGTTGATATCCGTTTC. The chain joins TRBV11-2 to TRBJ2-5, with D unresolved. Looked up from germline, CDR1 is SGHAT and CDR2 is FQNNGV. This CDR3 region has 12 residues.

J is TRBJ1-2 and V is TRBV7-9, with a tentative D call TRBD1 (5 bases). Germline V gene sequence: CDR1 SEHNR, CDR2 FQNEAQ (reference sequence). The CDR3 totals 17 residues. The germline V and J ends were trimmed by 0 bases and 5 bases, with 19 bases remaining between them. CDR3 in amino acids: CASSLALTQGSGYGYTF. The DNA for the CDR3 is TGTGCCAGCAGCTTAGCGCTAACGCAGGGAAGCGGGTATGGCTACACCTTC.

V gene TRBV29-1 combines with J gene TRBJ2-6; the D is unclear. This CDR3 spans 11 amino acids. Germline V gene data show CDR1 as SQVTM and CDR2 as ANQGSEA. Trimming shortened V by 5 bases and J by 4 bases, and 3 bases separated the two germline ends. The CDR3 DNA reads TGCAGCGTTTCCGGGGCCAACGTCCTGACTTTC. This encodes CSVSGANVLTF.

The CDR3 here is CASQEGRNQPQHF. The CDR3 nucleotides are TGTGCCAGTCAAGAAGGGCGCAATCAGCCCCAGCATTTT. J is TRBJ1-5 and V is TRBV18; no firm D call. The V end lost 9 bases, the J end lost 2 bases, and 11 bases lay between the germline ends. The CDR3 contains 13 residues. Germline CDR1 is KGHSH and CDR2 is LQKENI.

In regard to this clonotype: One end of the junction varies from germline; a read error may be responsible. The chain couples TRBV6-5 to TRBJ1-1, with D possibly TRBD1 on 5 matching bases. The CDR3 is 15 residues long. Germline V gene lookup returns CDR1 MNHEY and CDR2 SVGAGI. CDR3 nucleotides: TGTGCCAGCAGTCACTCCGGGGCTCTGGGCACTGAAGCTTTCTTT. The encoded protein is CASSHSGALGTEAFF.

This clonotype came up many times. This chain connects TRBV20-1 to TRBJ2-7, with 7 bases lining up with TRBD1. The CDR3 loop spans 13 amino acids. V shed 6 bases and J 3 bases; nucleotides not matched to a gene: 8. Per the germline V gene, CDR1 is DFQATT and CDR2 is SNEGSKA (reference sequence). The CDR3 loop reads CSALTGQNYEQYF. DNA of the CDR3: TGCAGTGCGCTTACGGGACAGAACTACGAGCAGTACTTC.

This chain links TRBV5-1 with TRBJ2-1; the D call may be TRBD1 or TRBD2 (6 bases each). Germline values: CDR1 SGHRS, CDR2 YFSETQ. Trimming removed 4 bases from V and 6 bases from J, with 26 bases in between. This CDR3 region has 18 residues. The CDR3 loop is CASSVGAGVAGRGNEQFF. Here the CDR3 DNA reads TGCGCCAGCAGCGTGGGGGCAGGGGTTGCGGGAAGGGGCAATGAGCAGTTCTTC.

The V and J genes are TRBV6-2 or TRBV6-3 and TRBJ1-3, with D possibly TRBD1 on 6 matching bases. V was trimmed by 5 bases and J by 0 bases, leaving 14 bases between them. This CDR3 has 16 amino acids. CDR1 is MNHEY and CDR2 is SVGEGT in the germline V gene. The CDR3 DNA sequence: TGTGCCAGCAGTATACGACAGGACTCCTCTGGAAACACCATATATTTT. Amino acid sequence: CASSIRQDSSGNTIYF.

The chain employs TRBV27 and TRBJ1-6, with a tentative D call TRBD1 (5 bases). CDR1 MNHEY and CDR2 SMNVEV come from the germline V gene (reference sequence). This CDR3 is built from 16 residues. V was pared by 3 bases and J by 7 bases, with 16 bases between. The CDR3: CASSFGQGLENSPLHF. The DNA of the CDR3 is TGTGCCAGCAGTTTCGGGCAGGGCCTCGAGAATTCACCCCTCCACTTT.

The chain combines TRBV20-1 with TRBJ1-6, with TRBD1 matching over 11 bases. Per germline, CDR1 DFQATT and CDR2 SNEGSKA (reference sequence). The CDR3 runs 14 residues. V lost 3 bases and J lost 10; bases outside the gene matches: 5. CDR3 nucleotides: TGCAGTGCTAGTCAGGGACAGGGGGGATCACCCCTCCACTTT. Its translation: CSASQGQGGSPLHF.

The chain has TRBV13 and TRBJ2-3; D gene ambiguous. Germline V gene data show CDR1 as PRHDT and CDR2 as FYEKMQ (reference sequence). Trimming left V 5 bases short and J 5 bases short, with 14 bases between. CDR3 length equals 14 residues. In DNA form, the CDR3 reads TGTGCCAGCAGCCCCCCGGGTTCGGGAGATACGCAGTATTTT. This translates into CASSPPGSGDTQYF.

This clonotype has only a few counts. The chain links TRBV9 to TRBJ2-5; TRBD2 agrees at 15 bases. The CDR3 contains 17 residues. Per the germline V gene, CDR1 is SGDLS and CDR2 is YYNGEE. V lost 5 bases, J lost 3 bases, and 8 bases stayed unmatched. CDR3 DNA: TGTGCCAGCAGTTCGAGGACTAGCGGGGGGGCCGAAGAGACCCAGTACTTC. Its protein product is CASSSRTSGGAEETQYF.

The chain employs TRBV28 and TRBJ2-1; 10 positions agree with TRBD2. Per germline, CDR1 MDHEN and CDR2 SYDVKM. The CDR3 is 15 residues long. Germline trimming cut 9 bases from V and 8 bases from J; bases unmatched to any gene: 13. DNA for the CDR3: TGTGCCAGTTATCCGACTAGCGGGCTAAGAGATGAGCAGTTCTTC. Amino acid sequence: CASYPTSGLRDEQFF. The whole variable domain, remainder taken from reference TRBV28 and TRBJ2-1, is DVKVTQSSRYLVKRTGEKVFLECVQDMDHENMFWYRQDPGLGLRLIYFSYDVKMKEKGDIPEGYSVSREKKERFSLILESASTNQTSMYLCASYPTSGLRDEQFFGPGTRLTVL.

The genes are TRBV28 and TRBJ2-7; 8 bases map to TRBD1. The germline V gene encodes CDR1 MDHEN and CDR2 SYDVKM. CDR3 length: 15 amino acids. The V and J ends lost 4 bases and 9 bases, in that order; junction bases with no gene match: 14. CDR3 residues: CASSSTKKDRVGQYF. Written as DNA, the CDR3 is TGTGCCAGCAGTTCCACGAAGAAGGACAGGGTAGGGCAGTACTTC.

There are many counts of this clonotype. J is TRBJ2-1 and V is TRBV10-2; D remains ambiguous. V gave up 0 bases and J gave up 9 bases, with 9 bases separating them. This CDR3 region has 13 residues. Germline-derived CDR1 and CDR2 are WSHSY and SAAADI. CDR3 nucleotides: TGCGCCAGCAGTGAGTCGTGGAGTGGTGAGCAGTTCTTC. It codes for CASSESWSGEQFF.

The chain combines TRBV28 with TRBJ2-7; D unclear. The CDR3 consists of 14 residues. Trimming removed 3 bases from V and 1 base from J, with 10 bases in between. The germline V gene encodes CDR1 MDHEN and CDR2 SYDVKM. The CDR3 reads CASSFFPISYEQYF. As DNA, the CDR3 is TGTGCCAGCAGTTTTTTTCCGATATCCTACGAGCAGTACTTC.

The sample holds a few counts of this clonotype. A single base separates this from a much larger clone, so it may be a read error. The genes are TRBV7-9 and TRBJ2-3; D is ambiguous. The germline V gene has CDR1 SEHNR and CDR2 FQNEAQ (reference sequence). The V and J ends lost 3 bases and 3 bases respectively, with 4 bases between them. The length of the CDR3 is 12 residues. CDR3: CASSFETDTQYF. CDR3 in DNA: TGTGCCAGCAGCTTTGAAACAGATACGCAGTATTTT.

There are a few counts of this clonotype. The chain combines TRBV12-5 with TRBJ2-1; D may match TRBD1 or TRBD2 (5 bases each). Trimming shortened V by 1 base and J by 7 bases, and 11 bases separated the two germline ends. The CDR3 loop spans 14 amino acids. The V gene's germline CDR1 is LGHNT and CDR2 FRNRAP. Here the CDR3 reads CASGLGGTVNEQFF. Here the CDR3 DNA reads TGTGCTAGTGGTTTGGGTGGGACGGTGAATGAGCAGTTCTTC. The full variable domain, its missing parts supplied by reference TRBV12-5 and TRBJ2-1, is DARVTQTPRHKVTEMGQEVTMRCQPILGHNTVFWYRQTMMQGLELLAYFRNRAPLDDSGMPKDRFSAEMPDATLATLKIQPSEPRDSAVYFCASGLGGTVNEQFFGPGTRLTVL.

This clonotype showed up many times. CDR3 DNA: TGTGCCATCAGTGAATCGGCGGGACCGTACGCGCAGTATTTT. Encoded protein: CAISESAGPYAQYF. The chain uses TRBV10-3 and TRBJ2-3; TRBD2 might be the D (6 bases). The germline V gene has CDR1 ENHRY and CDR2 SYGVKD. Trimming cost V 3 bases and J 10 bases, with 17 bases left between them. The CDR3 is 14 amino acids.

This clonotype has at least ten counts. The CDR3 DNA reads TGTGCCACTATAGCGGGAGGACCCTCCTACAATGAGCAGTTCTTC. As protein: CATIAGGPSYNEQFF. The chain is built from TRBV10-3 and TRBJ2-1, with TRBD2 matching 10 bases. Germline CDR1 is ENHRY and CDR2 is SYGVKD. The length of the CDR3 is 15 residues. Germline trimming cut 10 bases from V and 0 bases from J; bases unmatched to any gene: 6.

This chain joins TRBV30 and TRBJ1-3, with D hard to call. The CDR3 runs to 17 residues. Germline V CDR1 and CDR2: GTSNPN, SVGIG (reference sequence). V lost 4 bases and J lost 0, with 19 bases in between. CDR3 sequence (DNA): TGTGCCTGGACCCCGTGGGGTACGTCGCTCTCTGGAAACACCATATATTTT. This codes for CAWTPWGTSLSGNTIYF.

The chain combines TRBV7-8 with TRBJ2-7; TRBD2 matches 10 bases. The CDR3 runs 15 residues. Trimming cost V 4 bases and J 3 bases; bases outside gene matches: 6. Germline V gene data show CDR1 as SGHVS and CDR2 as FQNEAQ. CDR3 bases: TGTGCCAGCAGCTGGCGGACTAGCGGAAACTACGAGCAGTACTTC. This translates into CASSWRTSGNYEQYF.

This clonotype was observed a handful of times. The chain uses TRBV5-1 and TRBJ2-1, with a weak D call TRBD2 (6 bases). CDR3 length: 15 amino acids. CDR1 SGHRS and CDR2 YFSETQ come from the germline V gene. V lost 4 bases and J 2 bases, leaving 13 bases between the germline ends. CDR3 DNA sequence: TGCGCCAGCAGCATTTTAGCGGAAACCTACAATGAGCAGTTCTTC. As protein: CASSILAETYNEQFF.

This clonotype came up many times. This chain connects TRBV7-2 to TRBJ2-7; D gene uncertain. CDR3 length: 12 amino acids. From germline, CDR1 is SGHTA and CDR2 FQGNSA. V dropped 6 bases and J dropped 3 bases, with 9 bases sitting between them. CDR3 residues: CASSLVSYEQYF. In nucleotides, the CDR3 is TGTGCCAGCAGTTTGGTCAGCTACGAGCAGTACTTC.

CDR3 bases: TGTGCCAGCAGCTTAACTAGCGGGGGAGTAGGGGATACGCAGTATTTT. This sequence encodes CASSLTSGGVGDTQYF. The gene calls are TRBV7-2 and TRBJ2-3; TRBD2 agrees at 11 bases. V shed 2 bases and J 6 bases; nucleotides not matched to a gene: 7. Germline CDR1 SGHTA, CDR2 FQGNSA. The CDR3 runs to 16 residues.

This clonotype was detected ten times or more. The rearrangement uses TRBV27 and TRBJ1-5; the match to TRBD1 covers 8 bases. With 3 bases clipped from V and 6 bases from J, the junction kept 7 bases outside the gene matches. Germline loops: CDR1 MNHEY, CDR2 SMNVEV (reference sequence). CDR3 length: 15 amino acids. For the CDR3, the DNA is TGTGCCAGCAGTTTGTTCAGGGGGCTGGGTCAGCCCCAGCATTTT. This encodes CASSLFRGLGQPQHF.

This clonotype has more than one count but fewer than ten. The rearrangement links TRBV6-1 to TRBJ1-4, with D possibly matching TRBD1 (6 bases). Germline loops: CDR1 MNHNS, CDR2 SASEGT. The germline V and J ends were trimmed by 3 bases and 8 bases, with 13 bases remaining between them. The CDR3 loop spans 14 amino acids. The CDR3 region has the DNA TGTGCCAGCAGTGACCATGGGGGGCTCGAAAAACTGTTTTTT. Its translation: CASSDHGGLEKLFF.

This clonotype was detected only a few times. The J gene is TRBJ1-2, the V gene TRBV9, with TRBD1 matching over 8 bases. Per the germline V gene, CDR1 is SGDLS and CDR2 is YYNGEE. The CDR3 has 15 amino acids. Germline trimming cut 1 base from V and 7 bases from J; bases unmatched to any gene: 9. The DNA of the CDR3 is TGTGCCAGCAGCGTAACCGGACAGGGTGGATCTGGCTACACCTTC. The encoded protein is CASSVTGQGGSGYTF.

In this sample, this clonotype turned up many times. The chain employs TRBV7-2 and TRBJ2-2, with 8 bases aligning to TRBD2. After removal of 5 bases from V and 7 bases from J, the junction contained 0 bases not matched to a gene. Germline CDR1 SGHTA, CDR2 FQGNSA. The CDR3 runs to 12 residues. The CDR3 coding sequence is TGTGCCAGCAGCCGGGGGGGCGGGGAGCTGTTTTTT. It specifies CASSRGGGELFF.

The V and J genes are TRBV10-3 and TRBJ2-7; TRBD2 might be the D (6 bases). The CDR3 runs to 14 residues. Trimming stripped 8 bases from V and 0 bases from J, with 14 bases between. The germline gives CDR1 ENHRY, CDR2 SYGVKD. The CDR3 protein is CAIQAGLSSYEQYF. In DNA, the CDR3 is TGTGCCATCCAAGCGGGTCTGAGCTCCTACGAGCAGTACTTC.

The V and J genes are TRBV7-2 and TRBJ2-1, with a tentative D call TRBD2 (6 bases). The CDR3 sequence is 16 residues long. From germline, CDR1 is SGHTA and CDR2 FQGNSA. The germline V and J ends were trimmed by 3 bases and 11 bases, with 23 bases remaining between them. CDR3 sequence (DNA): TGTGCCAGCAGCTTTTCCGGAGGGCCTCAAATAACGAAGCAGTTCTTC. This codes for CASSFSGGPQITKQFF.